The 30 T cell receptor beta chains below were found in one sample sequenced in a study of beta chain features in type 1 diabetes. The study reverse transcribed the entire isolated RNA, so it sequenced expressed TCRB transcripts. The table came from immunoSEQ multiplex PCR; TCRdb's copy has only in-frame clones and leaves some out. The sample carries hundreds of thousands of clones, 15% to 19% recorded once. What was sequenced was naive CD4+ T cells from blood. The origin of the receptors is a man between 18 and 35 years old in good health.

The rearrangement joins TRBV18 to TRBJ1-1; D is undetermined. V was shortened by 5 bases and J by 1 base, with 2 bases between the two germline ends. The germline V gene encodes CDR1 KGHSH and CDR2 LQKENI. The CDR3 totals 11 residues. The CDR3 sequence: CASSGNTEAFF. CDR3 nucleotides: TGTGCCAGCTCAGGGAACACTGAAGCTTTCTTT.

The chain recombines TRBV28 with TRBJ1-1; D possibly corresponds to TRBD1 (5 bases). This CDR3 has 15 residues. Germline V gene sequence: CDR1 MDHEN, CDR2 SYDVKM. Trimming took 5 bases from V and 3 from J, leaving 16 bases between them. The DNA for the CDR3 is TGTGCCAGCAGTCCCGCCGGGTTAGGGGACACTGAAGCTTTCTTT. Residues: CASSPAGLGDTEAFF.

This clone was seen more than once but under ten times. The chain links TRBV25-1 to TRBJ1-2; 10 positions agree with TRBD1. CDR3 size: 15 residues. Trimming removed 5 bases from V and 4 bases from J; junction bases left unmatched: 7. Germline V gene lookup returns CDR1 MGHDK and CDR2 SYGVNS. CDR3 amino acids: CASSSGTGDFYGYTF. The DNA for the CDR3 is TGTGCCAGCAGTTCCGGGACAGGGGACTTCTATGGCTACACCTTC.

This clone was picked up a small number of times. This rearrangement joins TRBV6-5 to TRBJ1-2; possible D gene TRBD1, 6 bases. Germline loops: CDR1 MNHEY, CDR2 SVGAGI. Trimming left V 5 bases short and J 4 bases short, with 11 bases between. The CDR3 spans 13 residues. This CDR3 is CASSPRDIYGYTF. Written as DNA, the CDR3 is TGTGCCAGCAGTCCCCGGGACATCTATGGCTACACCTTC.

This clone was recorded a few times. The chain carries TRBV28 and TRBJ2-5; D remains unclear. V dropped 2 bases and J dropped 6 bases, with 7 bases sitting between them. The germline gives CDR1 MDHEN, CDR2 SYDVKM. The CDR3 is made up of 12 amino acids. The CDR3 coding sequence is TGTGCCAGCAGTTTACCGGCGCAGACCCAGTACTTC. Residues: CASSLPAQTQYF. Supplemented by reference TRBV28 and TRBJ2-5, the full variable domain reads DVKVTQSSRYLVKRTGEKVFLECVQDMDHENMFWYRQDPGLGLRLIYFSYDVKMKEKGDIPEGYSVSREKKERFSLILESASTNQTSMYLCASSLPAQTQYFGPGTRLLVL.

This CDR3 is CASSLFQGRTEAFF. CDR3 nucleotide sequence: TGTGCCAGCAGTTTATTCCAGGGTCGCACTGAAGCTTTCTTT. This rearrangement joins TRBV28 to TRBJ1-1; D is possibly TRBD1 (5 bases). The CDR3 spans 14 residues. V lost 1 base and J 4 bases, leaving 10 bases between the germline ends. CDR1 and CDR2 (germline): MDHEN, SYDVKM.

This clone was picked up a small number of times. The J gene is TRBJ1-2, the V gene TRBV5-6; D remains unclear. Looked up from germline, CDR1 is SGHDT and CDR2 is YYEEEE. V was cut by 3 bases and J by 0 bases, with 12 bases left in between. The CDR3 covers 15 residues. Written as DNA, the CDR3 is TGTGCCAGCAGCTCATACAGCGAAGCTAACTATGGCTACACCTTC. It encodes CASSSYSEANYGYTF.

The CDR3: CASSQDFGLRFIPGYTF. The CDR3 bases are TGCGCCAGCAGCCAAGATTTTGGGCTCCGATTCATACCTGGCTACACCTTC. The chain has TRBV4-3 and TRBJ1-2, with D unclear. From germline, CDR1 is LGHNA and CDR2 YSLEER. The V end lost 0 bases, the J end lost 7 bases, and 21 bases lay between the germline ends. The CDR3 is 17 amino acids.

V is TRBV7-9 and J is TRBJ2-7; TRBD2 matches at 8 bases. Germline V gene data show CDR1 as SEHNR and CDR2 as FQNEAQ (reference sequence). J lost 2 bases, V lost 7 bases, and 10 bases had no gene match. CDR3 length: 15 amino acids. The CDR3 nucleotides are TGTGCCAGCACCGCTTCCGGGACTAGGGCCTACGAGCAGTACTTC. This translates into CASTASGTRAYEQYF.

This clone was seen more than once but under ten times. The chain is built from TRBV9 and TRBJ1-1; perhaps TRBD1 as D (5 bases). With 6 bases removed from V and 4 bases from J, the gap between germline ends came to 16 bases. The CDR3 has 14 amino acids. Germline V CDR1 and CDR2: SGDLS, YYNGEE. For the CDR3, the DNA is TGTGCCAGCACGGACCTGAGGGGTCCCACTGAAGCTTTCTTT. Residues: CASTDLRGPTEAFF.

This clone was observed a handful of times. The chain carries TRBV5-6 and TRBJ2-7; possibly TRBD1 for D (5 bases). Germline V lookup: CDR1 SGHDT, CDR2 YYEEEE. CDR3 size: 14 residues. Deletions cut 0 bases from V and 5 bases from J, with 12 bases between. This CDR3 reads CASSLVDGADEQYF. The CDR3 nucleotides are TGTGCCAGCAGCTTGGTGGATGGGGCTGACGAGCAGTACTTC.

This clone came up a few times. The CDR3 bases are TGTGCCAGCAGCAACGAGAGGGCCCACACTGAAGCTTTCTTT. This codes for CASSNERAHTEAFF. The genes are TRBV21-1 and TRBJ1-1. TRBV21-1 is designated a pseudogene. This CDR3 spans 14 amino acids.

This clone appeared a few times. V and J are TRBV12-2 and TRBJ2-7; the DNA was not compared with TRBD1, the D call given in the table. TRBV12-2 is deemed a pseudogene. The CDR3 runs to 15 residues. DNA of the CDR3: TGTGCAAGTCGCTCAAACCGGGACAGTCAGGTCGAGCAGTACTTC. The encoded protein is CASRSNRDSQVEQYF.

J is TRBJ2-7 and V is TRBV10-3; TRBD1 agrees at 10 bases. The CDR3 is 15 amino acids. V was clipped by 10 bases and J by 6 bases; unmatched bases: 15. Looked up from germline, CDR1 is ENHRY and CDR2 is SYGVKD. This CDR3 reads CASERQGADGFEQYF. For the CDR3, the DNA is TGTGCCAGCGAGAGACAGGGGGCGGATGGATTCGAGCAGTACTTC.

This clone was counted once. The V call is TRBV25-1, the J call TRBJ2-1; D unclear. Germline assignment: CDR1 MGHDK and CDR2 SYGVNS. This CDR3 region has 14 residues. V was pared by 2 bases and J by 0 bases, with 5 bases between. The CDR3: CASSEPSSYNEQFF. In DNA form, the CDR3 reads TGTGCCAGCAGTGAACCTAGCTCCTACAATGAGCAGTTCTTC.

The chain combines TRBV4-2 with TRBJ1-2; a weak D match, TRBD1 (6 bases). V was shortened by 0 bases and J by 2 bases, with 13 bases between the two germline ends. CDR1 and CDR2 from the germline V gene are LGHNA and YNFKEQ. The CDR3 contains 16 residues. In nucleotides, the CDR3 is TGTGCCAGCAGCCAAGATGGCAAACAGGGAAACTATGGCTACACCTTC. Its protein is CASSQDGKQGNYGYTF.

The CDR3 sequence is CASSLIEIKETQYF. In nucleotides, the CDR3 is TGCGCCAGCAGTTTAATAGAGATTAAAGAGACCCAGTACTTC. The chain uses TRBV5-1 and TRBJ2-5; D call uncertain. Germline V gene lookup returns CDR1 SGHRS and CDR2 YFSETQ. The CDR3 length is 14 residues. V lost 5 bases and J lost 3, with 14 bases in between.

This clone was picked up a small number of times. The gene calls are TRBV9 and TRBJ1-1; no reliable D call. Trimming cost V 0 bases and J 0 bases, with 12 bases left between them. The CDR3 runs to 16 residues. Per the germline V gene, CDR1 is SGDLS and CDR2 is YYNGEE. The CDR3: CASSVEYKWVNTEAFF. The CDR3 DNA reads TGTGCCAGCAGCGTAGAATACAAGTGGGTGAACACTGAAGCTTTCTTT. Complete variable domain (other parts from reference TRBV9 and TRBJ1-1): DSGVTQTPKHLITATGQRVTLRCSPRSGDLSVYWYQQSLDQGLQFLIQYYNGEERAKGNILERFSAQQFPDLHSELNLSSLELGDSALYFCASSVEYKWVNTEAFFGQGTRLTVV.

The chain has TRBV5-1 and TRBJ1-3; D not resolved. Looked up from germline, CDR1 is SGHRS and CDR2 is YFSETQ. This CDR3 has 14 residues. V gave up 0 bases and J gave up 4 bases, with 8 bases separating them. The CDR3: CASSLVGRGNTIYF. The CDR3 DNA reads TGCGCCAGCAGCTTGGTCGGCAGGGGAAACACCATATATTTT.

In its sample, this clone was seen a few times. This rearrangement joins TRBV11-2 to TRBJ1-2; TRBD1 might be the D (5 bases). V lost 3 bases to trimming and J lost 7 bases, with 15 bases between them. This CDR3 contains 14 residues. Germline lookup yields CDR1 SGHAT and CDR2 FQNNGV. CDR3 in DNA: TGTGCCAGCAGCTTCGCTGGGGGGAGGAGTGGCTACACCTTC. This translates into CASSFAGGRSGYTF.

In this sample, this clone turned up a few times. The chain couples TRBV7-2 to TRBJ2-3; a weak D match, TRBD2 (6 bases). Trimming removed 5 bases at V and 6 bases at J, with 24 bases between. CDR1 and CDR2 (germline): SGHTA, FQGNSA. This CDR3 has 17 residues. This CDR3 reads CASSESGRGTDVDTQYF. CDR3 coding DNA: TGTGCCAGCAGCGAGTCCGGGAGAGGGACGGATGTGGATACGCAGTATTTT.

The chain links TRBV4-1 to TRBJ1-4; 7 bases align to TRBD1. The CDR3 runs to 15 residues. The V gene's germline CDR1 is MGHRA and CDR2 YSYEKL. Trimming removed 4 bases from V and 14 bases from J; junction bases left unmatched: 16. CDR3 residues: CASSPQRNRGKTLFF. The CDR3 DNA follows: TGCGCCAGCAGCCCGCAACGGAACAGGGGTAAAACTCTGTTTTTT.

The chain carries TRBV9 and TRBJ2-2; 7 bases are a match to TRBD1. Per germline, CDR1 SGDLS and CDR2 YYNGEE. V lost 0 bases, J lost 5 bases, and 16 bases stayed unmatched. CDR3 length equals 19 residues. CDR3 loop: CASSVDLSVLGGKTGELFF. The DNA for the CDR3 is TGTGCCAGCAGCGTAGATTTAAGTGTCTTAGGGGGCAAAACCGGGGAGCTGTTTTTT.

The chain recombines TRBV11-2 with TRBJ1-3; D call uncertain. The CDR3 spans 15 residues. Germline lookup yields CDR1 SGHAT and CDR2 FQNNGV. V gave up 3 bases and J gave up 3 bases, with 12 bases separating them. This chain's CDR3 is CASSFFTMSGNTIYF. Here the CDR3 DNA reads TGTGCCAGCAGCTTTTTCACTATGAGTGGAAACACCATATATTTT.

CDR3 bases: TGCGCCAGCAGCTTGGGGCCTAGCGGGGAAGAGACCCAGTACTTC. Translating gives CASSLGPSGEETQYF. The chain couples TRBV5-1 to TRBJ2-5; 9 bases agree with TRBD2. Looked up from germline, CDR1 is SGHRS and CDR2 is YFSETQ. This CDR3 spans 15 amino acids. V was pared by 0 bases and J by 3 bases, with 3 bases of the junction left unmatched.

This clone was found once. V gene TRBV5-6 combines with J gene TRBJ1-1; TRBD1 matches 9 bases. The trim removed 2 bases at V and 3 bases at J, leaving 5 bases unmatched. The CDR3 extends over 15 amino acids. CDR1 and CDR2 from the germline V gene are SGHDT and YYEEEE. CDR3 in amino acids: CASSFPGTGYTEAFF. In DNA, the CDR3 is TGTGCCAGCAGCTTTCCCGGGACAGGGTACACTGAAGCTTTCTTT.

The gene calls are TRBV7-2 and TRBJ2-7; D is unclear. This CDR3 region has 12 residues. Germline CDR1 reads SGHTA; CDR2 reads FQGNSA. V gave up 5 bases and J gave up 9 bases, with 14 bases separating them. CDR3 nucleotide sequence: TGTGCCAGCAGCCCCAATGAGATTTCGCAGTACTTC. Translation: CASSPNEISQYF.

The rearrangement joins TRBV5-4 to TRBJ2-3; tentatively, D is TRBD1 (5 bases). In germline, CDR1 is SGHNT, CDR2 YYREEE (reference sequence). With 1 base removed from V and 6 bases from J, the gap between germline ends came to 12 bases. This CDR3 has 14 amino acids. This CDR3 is CASSLLTGVDTQYF. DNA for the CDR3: TGTGCCAGCAGCTTGTTAACAGGCGTGGATACGCAGTATTTT.

Here the CDR3 reads CASSSIWGGEQYF. CDR3 sequence (DNA): TGTGCCAGCAGCTCTATCTGGGGGGGCGAGCAGTACTTC. The chain couples TRBV11-2 to TRBJ2-7, with 7 bases fitting TRBD2. CDR3 length: 13 residues. Germline CDR1 and CDR2: SGHAT and FQNNGV. With V trimmed by 4 bases and J by 6 bases, 6 bases remained unmatched.

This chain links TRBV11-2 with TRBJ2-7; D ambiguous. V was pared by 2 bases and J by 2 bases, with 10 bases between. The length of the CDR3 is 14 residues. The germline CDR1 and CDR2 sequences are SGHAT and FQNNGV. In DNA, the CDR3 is TGTGCCAGCAGCTTACGGCCAGGAACCTACGAGCAGTACTTC. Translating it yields CASSLRPGTYEQYF. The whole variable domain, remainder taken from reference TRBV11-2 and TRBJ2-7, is EAGVAQSPRYKIIEKRQSVAFWCNPISGHATLYWYQQILGQGPKLLIQFQNNGVVDDSQLPKDRFSAERLKGVDSTLKIQPAKLEDSAVYLCASSLRPGTYEQYFGPGTRLTVT.